This T cell receptor (beta chain) comes out of a study of control samples from healthy donors and cancer patients. Germline CDR1 reads KGHDR; CDR2 reads SFDVKD. V shed 10 bases and J 6 bases; nucleotides not matched to a gene: 25. The CDR3 runs 18 residues. Libraries were prepared by immunoSEQ multiplex PCR; TCRdb keeps only in-frame clonotypes and omits some of them. The sample includes 150,000 to 200,000 clones, around 90% of them seen just once. The V and J genes are TRBV24-1 and TRBJ2-7; TRBD2 aligns across 8 bases. Sequencing input: blood. This TCR came from a woman aged 45 to 65 in good health. CDR3 DNA: TGTGCCACTTGCACTACTACCGGGAGGGCCCTTTGGAGGTCCGAGCAGTACTTC. Its translation is CATCTTTGRALWRSEQYF.